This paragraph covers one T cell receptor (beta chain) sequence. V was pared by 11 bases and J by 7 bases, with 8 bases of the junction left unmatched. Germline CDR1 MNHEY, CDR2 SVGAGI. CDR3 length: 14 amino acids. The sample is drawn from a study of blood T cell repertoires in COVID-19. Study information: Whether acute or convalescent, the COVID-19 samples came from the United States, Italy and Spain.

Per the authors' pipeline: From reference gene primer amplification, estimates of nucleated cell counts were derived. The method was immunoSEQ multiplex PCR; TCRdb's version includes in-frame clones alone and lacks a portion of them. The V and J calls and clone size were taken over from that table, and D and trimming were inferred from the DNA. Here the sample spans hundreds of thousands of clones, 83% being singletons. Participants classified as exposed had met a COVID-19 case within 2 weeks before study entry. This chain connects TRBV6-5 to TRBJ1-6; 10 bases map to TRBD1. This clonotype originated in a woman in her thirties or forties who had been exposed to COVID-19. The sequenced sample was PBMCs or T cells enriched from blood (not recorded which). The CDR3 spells CAGGTGDVNSPLHF. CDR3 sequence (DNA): TGTGCCGGCGGGACAGGGGACGTAAATTCACCCCTCCACTTT.